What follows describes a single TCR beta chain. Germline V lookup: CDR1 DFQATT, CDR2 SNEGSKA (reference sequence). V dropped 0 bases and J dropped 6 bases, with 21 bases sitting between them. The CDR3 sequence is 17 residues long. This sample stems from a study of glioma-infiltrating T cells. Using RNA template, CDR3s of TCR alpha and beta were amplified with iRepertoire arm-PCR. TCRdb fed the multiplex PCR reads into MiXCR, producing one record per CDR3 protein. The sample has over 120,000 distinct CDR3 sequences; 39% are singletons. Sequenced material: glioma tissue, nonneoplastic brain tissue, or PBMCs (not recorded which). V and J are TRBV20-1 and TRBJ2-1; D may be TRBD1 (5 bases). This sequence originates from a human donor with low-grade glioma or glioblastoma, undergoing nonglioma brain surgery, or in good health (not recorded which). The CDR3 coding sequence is TGCAGTGCTAGAGATGGGGCTCTTGGGTCTTGGAGCAATGAGCAGTTCTTC. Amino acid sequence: CSARDGALGSWSNEQFF.